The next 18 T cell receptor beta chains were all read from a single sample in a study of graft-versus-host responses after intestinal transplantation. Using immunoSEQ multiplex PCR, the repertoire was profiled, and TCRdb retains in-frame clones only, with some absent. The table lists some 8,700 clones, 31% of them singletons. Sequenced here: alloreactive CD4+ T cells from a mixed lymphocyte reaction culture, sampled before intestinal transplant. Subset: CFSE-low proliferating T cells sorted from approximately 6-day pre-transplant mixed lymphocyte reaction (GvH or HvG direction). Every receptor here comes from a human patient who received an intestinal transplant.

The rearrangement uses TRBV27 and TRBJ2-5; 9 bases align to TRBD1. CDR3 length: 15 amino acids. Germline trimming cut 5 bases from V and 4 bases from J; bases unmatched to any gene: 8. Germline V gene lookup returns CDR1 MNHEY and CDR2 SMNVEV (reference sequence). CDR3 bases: TGTGCCAGCAGTCTCCTCCGGACAGGGGTAGAGACCCAGTACTTC. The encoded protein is CASSLLRTGVETQYF.

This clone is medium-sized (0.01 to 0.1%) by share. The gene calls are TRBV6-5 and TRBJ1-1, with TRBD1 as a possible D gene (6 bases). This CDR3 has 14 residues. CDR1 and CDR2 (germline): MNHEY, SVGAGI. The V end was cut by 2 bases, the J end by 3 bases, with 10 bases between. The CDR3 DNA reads TGTGCCAGCAGTTACACAGGGCGAGACACTGAAGCTTTCTTT. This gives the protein CASSYTGRDTEAFF.

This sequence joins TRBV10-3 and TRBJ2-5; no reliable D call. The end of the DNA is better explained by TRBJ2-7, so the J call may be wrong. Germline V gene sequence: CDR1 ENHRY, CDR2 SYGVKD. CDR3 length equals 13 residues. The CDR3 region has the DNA TGTGCCGTCCATGCCGCCGTGAATTACGAGCAGTACTTC. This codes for CAVHAAVNYEQYF.

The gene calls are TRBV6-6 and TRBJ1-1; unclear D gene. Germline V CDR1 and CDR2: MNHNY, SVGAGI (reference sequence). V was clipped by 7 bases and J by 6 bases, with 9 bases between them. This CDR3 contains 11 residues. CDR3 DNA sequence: TGTGCCAGCATGTCTCGCGCTGAAGCTTTCTTT. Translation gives CASMSRAEAFF.

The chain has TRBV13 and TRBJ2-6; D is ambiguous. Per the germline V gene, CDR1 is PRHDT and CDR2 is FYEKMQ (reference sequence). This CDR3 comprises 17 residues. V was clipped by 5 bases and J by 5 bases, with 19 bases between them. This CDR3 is CASSRIGVQSRANVLTF. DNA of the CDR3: TGTGCCAGCAGCCGGATAGGAGTACAAAGTCGGGCCAACGTCCTGACTTTC.

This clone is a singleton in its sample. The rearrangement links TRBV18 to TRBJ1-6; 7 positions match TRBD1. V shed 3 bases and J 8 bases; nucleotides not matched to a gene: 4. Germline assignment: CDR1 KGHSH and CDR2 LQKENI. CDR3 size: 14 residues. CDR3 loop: CASSPGQLHSPLHF. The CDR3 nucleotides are TGTGCCAGCTCACCGGGACAGCTTCATTCACCCCTCCACTTT.

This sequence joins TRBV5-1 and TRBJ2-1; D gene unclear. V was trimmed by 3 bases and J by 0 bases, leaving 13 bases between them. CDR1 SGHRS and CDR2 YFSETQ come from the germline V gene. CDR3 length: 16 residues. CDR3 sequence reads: CASSSITQSSYNEQFF. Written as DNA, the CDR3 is TGCGCCAGCAGCTCTATCACCCAAAGCTCCTACAATGAGCAGTTCTTC.

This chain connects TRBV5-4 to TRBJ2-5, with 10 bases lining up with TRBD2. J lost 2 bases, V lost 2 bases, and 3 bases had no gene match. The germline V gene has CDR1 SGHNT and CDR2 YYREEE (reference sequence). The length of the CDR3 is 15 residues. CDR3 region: CASSFGLAEQETQYF. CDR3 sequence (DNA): TGTGCCAGCAGCTTCGGACTAGCGGAACAAGAGACCCAGTACTTC.

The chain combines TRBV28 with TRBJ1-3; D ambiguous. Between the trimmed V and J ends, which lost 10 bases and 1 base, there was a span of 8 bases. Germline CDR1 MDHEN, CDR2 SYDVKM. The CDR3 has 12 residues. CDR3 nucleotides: TGTGCCATTGTTTCTTCTGGAAACACCATATATTTT. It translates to CAIVSSGNTIYF.

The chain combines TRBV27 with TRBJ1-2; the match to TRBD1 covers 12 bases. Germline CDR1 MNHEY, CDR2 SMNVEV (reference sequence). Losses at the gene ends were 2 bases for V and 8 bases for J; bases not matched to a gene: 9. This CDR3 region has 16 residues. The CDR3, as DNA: TGTGCCAGCAGTTTAACCCGGGACAGGGGGCGCGGGGGCTACACCTTC. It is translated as CASSLTRDRGRGGYTF.

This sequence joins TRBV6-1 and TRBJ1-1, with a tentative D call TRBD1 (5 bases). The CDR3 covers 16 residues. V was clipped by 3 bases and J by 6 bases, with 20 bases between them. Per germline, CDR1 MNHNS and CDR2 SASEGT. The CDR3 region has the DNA TGTGCCAGCAGTGACCCGGGGGGGAGCTGGAGACCTGAAGCTTTCTTT. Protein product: CASSDPGGSWRPEAFF.

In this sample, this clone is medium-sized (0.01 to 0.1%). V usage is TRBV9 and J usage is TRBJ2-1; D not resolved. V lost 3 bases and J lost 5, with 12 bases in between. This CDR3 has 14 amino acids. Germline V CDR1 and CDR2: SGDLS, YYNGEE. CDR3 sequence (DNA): TGTGCCAGCAGCGCCCTAAATCTTAACAATGAGCAGTTCTTC. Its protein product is CASSALNLNNEQFF.

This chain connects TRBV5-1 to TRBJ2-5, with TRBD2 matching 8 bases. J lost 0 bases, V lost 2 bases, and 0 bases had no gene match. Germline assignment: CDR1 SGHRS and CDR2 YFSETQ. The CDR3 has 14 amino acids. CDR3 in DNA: TGCGCCAGCAGCTTAGCGGGGGACCAAGAGACCCAGTACTTC. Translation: CASSLAGDQETQYF.

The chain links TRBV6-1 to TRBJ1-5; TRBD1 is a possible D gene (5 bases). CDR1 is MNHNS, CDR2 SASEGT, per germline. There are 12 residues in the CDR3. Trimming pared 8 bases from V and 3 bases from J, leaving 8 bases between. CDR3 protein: CASGGVNQPQHF. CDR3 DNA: TGTGCCAGCGGGGGGGTCAATCAGCCCCAGCATTTT.

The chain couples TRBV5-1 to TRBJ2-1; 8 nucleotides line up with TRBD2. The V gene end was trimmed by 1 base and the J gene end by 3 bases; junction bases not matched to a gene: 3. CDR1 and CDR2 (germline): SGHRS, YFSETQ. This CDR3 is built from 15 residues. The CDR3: CASSLLGTSYNEQFF. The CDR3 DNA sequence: TGCGCCAGCAGCTTGCTGGGGACTAGCTACAATGAGCAGTTCTTC.

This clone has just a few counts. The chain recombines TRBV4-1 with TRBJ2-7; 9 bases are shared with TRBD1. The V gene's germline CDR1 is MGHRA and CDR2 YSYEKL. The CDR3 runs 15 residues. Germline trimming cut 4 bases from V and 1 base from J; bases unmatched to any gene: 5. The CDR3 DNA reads TGCGCCAGCAGCCGGGCGGGACAGGGTTCCTACGAGCAGTACTTC. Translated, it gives CASSRAGQGSYEQYF.

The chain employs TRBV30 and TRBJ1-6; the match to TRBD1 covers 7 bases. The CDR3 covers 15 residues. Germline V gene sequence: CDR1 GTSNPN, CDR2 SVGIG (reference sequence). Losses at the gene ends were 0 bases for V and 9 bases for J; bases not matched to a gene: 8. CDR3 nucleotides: TGTGCCTGGAGTGTAACCGGGACAGCCATTTCACCCCTCCACTTT. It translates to CAWSVTGTAISPLHF.

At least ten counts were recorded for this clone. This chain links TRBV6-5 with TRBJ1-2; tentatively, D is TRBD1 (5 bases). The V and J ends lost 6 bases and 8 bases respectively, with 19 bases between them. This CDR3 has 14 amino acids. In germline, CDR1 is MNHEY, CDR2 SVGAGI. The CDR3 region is CASRPAGPGAGYTF. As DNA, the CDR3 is TGTGCCAGCAGGCCTGCGGGGCCGGGCGCGGGCTACACCTTC.